This entry is about one T cell receptor beta chain. Its antigen is not identified. This record comes from a study of cytomegalovirus exposure and HLA in healthy donors. Points from the study as a whole: It is likely that the observed cluster of highly shared sequence variants was a sequencing artifact. A few V segments could not be told apart, such as TRBV6-2 and TRBV6-3, and were left out.

CDR3 length: 15 residues. The V gene's germline CDR1 is KGHSH and CDR2 LQKENI. J lost 5 bases, V lost 5 bases, and 4 bases had no gene match. PCR amplification relied on 60 Vbeta primers (plus 13 Jbeta primers). Measured with immunoSEQ multiplex PCR; TCRdb has only the in-frame clones, and not every one. This repertoire shows some 51,000 clones, about three quarters found once; its top ten account for approximately 2.4%. This sequence was found in a female donor in good health and CMV-seronegative. The sample comprised PBMCs. The V and J genes are TRBV18 and TRBJ2-5; 14 bases match TRBD2. This CDR3 reads CASSATSGRAETQYF. CDR3 coding DNA: TGTGCCAGCTCAGCGACTAGCGGGAGGGCGGAGACCCAGTACTTC. Drawing the rest from reference TRBV18 and TRBJ2-5, the complete variable domain is NAGVMQNPRHLVRRRGQEARLRCSPMKGHSHVYWYRQLPEEGLKFMVYLQKENIIDESGMPKERFSAEFPKEGPSILRIQQVVRGDSAAYFCASSATSGRAETQYFGPGTRLLVL.